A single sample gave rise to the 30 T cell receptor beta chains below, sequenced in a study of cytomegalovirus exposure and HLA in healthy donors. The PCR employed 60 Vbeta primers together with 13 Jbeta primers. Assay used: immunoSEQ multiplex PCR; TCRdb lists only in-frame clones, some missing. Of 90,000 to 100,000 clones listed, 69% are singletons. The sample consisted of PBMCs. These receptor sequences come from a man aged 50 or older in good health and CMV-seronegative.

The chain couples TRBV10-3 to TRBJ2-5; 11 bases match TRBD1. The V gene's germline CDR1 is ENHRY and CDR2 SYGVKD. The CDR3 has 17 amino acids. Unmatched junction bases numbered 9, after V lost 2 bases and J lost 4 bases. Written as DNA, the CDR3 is TGTGCCATCAGTGAGCAGGGAGCGGACAGGGGGCGAGAGACCCAGTACTTC. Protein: CAISEQGADRGRETQYF.

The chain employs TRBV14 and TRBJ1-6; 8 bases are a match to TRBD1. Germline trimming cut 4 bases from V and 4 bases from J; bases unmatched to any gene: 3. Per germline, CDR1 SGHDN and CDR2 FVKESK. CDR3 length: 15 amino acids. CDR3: CASSLGQGYNSPLHF. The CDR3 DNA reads TGTGCCAGCAGCCTAGGACAGGGATATAATTCACCCCTCCACTTT.

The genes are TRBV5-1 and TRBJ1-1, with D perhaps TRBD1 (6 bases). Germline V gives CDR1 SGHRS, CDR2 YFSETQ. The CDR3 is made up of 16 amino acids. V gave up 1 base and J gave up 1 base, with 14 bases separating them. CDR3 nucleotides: TGCGCCAGCAGCTTGCCCCCAGGGGACGGGAACACTGAAGCTTTCTTT. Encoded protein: CASSLPPGDGNTEAFF.

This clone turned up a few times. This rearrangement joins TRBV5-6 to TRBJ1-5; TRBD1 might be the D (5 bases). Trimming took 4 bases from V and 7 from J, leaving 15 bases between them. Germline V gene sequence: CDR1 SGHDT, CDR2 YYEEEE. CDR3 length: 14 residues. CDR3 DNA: TGTGCCAGCAGCCATTGGACAATGGAACAGCCCCAGCATTTT. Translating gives CASSHWTMEQPQHF.

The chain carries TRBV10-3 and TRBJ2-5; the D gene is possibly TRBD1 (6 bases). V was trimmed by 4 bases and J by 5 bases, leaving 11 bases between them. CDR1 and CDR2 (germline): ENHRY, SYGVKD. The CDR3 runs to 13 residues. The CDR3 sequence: CAISVVGAETQYF. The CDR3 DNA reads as TGTGCCATCAGTGTTGTGGGGGCCGAGACCCAGTACTTC.

The CDR3 here is CAIRAGTEAFF. The CDR3 region has the DNA TGTGCCATCAGGGCTGGCACTGAAGCTTTCTTT. V usage is TRBV6-5 and J usage is TRBJ1-1, with D perhaps TRBD1 (5 bases). There are 11 residues in the CDR3. Germline values: CDR1 MNHEY, CDR2 SVGAGI. Trimming removed 10 bases from V and 4 bases from J, with 10 bases in between.

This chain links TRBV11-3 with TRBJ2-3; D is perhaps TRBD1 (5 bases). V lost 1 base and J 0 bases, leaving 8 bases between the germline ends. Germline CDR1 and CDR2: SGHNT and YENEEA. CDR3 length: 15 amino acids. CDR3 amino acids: CASSLGGASTDTQYF. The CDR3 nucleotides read TGTGCCAGCAGCTTAGGGGGCGCTAGCACAGATACGCAGTATTTT.

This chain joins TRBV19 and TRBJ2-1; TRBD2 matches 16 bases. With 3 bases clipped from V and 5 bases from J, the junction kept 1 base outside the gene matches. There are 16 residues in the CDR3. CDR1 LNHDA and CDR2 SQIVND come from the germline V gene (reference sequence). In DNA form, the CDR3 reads TGTGCCAGTAGTATGGGACTAGCGGGAGGGCACAATGAGCAGTTCTTC. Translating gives CASSMGLAGGHNEQFF.

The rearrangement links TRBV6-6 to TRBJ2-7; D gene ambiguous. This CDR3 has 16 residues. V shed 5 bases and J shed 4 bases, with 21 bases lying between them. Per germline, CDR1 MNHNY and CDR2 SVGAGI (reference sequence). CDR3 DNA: TGTGCCAGCAGTCCGAGTACCACCCTTTTCAAATACGAGCAGTACTTC. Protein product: CASSPSTTLFKYEQYF.

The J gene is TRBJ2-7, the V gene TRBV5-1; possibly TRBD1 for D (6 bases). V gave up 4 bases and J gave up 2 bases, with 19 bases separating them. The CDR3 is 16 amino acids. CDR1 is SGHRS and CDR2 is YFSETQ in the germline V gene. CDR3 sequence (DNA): TGCGCCAGCAGCAATAACCCGCAGGGGCTTACCTACGAGCAGTACTTC. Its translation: CASSNNPQGLTYEQYF.

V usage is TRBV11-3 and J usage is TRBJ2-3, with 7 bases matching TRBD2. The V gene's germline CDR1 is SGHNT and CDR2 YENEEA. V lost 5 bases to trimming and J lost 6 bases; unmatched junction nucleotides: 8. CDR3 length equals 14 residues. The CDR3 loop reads CASSMGVGGDTQYF. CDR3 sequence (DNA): TGTGCCAGCAGCATGGGGGTGGGGGGGGATACGCAGTATTTT.

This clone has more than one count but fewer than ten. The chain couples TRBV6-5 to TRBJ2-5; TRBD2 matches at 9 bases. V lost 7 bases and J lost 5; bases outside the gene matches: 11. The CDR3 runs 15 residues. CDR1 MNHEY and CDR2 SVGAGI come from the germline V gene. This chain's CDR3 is CASTSGAGGPETQYF. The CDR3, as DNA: TGTGCCAGCACTTCAGGGGCGGGAGGGCCGGAGACCCAGTACTTC.

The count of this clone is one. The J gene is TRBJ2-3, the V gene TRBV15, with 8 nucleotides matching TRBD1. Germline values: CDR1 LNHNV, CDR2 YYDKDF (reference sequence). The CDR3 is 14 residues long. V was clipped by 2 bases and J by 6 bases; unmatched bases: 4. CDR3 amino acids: CATSRQGARDTQYF. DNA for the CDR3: TGTGCCACCAGCAGACAGGGGGCGCGGGATACGCAGTATTTT.

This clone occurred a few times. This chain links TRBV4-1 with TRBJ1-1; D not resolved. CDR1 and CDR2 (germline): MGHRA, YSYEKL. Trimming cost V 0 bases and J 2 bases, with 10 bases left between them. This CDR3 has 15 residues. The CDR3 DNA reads TGCGCCAGCAGCCAAGAGGAACAGAGAAACACTGAAGCTTTCTTT. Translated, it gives CASSQEEQRNTEAFF.

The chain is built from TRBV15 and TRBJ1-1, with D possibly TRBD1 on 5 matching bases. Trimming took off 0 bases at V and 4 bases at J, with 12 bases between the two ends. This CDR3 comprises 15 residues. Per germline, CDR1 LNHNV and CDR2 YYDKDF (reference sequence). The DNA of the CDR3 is TGTGCCACCAGCAGAGACAGGGCGTGGAGCACTGAAGCTTTCTTT. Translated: CATSRDRAWSTEAFF.

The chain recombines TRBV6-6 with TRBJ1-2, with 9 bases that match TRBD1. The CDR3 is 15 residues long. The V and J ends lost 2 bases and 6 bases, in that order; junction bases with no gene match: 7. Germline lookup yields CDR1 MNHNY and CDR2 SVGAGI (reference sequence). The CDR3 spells CASSYPGQGWDGYTF. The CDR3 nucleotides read TGTGCCAGCAGTTACCCCGGACAGGGGTGGGATGGCTACACCTTC.

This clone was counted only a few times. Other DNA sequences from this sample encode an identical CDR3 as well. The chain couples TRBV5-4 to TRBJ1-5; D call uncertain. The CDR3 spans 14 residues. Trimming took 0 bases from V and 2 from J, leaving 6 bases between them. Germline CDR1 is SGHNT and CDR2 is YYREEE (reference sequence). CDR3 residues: CASSLGGGNQPQHF. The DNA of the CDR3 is TGTGCCAGCAGCTTGGGCGGTGGCAATCAGCCCCAGCATTTT.

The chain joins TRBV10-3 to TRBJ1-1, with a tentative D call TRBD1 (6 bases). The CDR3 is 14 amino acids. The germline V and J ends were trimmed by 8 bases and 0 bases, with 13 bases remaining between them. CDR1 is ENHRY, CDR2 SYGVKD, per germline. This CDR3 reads CAIADRLVNTEAFF. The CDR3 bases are TGTGCCATCGCAGACAGGTTGGTGAACACTGAAGCTTTCTTT.

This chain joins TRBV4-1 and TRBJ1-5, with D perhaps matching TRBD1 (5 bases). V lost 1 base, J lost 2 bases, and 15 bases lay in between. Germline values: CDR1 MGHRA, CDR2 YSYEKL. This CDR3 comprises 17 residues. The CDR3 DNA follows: TGCGCCAGCAGCCAAGTTCCTGGGGCGTACGGCAATCAGCCCCAGCATTTT. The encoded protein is CASSQVPGAYGNQPQHF.

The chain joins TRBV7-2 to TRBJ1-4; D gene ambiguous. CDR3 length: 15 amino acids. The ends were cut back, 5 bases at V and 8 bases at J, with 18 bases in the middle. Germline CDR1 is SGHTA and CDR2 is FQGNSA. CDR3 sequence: CASSPRIFGGEKLFF. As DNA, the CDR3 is TGTGCCAGCAGCCCCAGAATATTCGGCGGCGAAAAACTGTTTTTT.

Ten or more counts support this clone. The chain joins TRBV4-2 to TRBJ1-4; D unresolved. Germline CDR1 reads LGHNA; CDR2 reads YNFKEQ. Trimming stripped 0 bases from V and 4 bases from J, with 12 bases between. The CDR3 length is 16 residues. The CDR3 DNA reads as TGTGCCAGCAGCCAAGATCCAAGGGCGGGTAATGAAAAACTGTTTTTT. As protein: CASSQDPRAGNEKLFF.

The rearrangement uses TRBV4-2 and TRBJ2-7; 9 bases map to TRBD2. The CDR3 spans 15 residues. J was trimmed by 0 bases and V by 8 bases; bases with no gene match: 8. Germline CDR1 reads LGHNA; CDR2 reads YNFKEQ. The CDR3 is CASRGSGRSSYEQYF. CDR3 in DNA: TGTGCCAGCCGTGGGAGCGGGAGGAGCTCCTACGAGCAGTACTTC.

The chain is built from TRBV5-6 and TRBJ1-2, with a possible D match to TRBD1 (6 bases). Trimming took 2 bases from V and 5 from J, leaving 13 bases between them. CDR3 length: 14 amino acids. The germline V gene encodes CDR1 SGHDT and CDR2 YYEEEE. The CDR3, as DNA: TGTGCCAGCAGCTTCATGCGGGGGCTATATGGCTACACCTTC. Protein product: CASSFMRGLYGYTF.

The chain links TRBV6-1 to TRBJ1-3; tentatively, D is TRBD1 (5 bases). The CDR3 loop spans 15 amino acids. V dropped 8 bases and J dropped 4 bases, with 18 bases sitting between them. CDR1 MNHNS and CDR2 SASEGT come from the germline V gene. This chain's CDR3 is CASHDAQGWGNTIYF. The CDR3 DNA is TGTGCCAGCCATGACGCTCAGGGCTGGGGAAACACCATATATTTT.

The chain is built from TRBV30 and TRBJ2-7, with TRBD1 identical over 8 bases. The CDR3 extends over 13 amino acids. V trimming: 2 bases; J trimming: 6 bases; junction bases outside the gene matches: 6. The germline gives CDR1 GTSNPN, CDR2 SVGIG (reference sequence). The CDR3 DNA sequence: TGTGCCTGGAGTCCACAGGGGGTCGGCGAGCAGTACGTC. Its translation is CAWSPQGVGEQYV.

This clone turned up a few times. The CDR3 region is CASSPRDKQETQYF. In DNA form, the CDR3 reads TGTGCCAGCAGCCCCCGGGACAAACAAGAGACCCAGTACTTC. The chain uses TRBV5-4 and TRBJ2-5; D is possibly TRBD1 (6 bases). The CDR3 is made up of 14 amino acids. CDR1 SGHNT and CDR2 YYREEE come from the germline V gene (reference sequence). V was clipped by 4 bases and J by 2 bases, with 12 bases between them.

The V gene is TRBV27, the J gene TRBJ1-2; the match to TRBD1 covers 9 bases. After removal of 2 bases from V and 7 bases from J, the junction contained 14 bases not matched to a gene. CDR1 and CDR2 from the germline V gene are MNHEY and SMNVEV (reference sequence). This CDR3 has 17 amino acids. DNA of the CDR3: TGTGCCAGCAGTTTAGGGCTGCACAGGGGGCCGAGGGGTGGCTACACCTTC. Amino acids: CASSLGLHRGPRGGYTF.

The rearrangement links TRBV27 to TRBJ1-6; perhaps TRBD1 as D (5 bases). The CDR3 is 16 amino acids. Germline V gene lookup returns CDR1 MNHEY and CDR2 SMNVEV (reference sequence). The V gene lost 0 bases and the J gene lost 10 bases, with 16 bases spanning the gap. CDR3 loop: CASSLSAGRLNSPLHF. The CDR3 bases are TGTGCCAGCAGTTTATCGGCAGGGAGGCTGAACTCACCCCTCCACTTT.

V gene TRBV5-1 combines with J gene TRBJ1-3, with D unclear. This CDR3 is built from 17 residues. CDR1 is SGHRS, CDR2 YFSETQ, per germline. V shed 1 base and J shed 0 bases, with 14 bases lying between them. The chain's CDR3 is CASSLNPGSSSGNTIYF. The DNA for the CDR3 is TGCGCCAGCAGCTTGAATCCGGGTTCGTCCTCTGGAAACACCATATATTTT.

CDR3 bases: TGTGCCAGCAGTTCCCTACTTAACACTGAAGCTTTCTTT. Translated: CASSSLLNTEAFF. The rearrangement uses TRBV28 and TRBJ1-1; D is unclear. This CDR3 is built from 13 residues. Germline CDR1 is MDHEN and CDR2 is SYDVKM. V lost 4 bases and J lost 2, with 8 bases in between.